This T cell receptor (beta chain) was obtained from a study of OX40 agonist ivuxolimab in advanced cancers. Trimming cost V 0 bases and J 8 bases, with 5 bases left between them. The CDR3 has 11 residues. The germline CDR1 and CDR2 sequences are DFQATT and SNEGSKA (reference sequence). The assay was immunoSEQ multiplex PCR, and TCRdb's table has in-frame clones only and misses some. The table shows more than 75,000 clones, with around 85% occurring only once. The specimen comprised CD4+ or CD8+ T cells sorted from blood, sampled in a trial of the OX40 agonist ivuxolimab. The rearrangement links TRBV20-1 to TRBJ2-1; D ambiguous. The receptor comes from an adult with an advanced solid tumor such as melanoma, head and neck, liver or kidney cancer. The CDR3 protein is CSARDLDEQFF. The CDR3 DNA reads as TGCAGTGCTAGAGATCTCGATGAGCAGTTCTTC.